This record looks at one TCR beta chain sequence and its context. This clone's antigen is unknown. Nothing much larger sits one base from this clone, and base qualities are not available. The sample comes from a study of neoadjuvant anti-PD-1 for oral cavity cancer (dated by TCRdb to the early 2020s). In the study overall: Before undergoing curative-intent surgical resection, most patients got three to four biweekly nivolumab doses at 3 mg/kg. For patients who did not progress, a fourth nivolumab dose was given around day 43, followed by definitive surgical resection on days 50-56. Responders were defined as patients with complete response, partial response or stable disease by RECIST 1.1; non-responders were defined as patients with progression. An approximately 32% response rate was observed in the parent correlative cohort, in which approximately 11 patients were included.

On the study overall, not on this receptor specifically: Only a few patients per response group were included in the TCR analyses, and larger cohorts for validation were called for by the authors. Higher pretreatment blood Treg/Th17 ratios correlated with both higher pretreatment blood TCRbeta clonality and lower post-treatment tumor TCRbeta clonality. After neoadjuvant nivolumab, non-responders showed significantly higher T cell clonality (Gini index) in PBMCs than responders did.

The CDR3 sequence holds 15 residues, the cysteine and phenylalanine included. The DNA shown is the 45-base CDR3, in frame from base 1. Looking up the germline V gene yields CDR1 SGHRS and CDR2 YFSETQ. Trimmed from V: 1 base; trimmed from J: 6 bases; junction bases lacking a gene match: 9. For deep sequencing of PBMC libraries, mostly approximately 460 ng of input genomic DNA was used, and six replicates were run per sample. TCRbeta libraries were prepared with the immunoSEQ hsTCRbeta kit according to the manufacturer's instructions. Sequencing of the completed libraries took place using an Illumina NovaSeq 6000 S4 flow cell after they had been pooled to roughly 3.2 nM. In the source study's methods: The immunoSEQ Analyzer was used for raw data preprocessing and quality control. The analysis was restricted to productive rearrangements, with each unique CDR3 amino acid sequence defining a clonotype. Using the R package tcR, the researchers computed the Gini-Simpson index as their estimate of repertoire clonality. Student's t test was used to compare Gini indices, and Pearson correlation was used to assess associations with tumor size change. This is the immuneACCESS table as TCRdb keeps it, with only in-frame sequences that have V and J called. A part of the clones is gone; compared with another copy, unresolved V genes explain less than half, and the rest is unexplained. V, J and clone size are taken as reported in that table, and D and trimming were inferred from the DNA itself. For this sample the table gives 15,000 or so clones, of which around three fifths were detected only once. The ten largest clones take up around 2.8% of the sample.

The time point label on this specimen signifies: before neoadjuvant nivolumab. Patients had been newly diagnosed with stage II-IVA oral cavity squamous cell carcinoma, and no prior systemic or radiation treatment had been given to the patients. The cohort was composed of patients with HPV-negative, locally advanced oral cavity squamous cell carcinoma. No culture maintenance or expansion was done, as the peripheral blood mononuclear cells went straight to analysis. The samples were drawn from a longitudinal correlative study tied to a single-arm phase II trial testing neoadjuvant nivolumab in oral cavity squamous cell carcinoma. Subject-matched pre- and post-treatment PBMCs and tumors from three responders and three non-responders were subjected to genomic DNA-based TCRbeta sequencing. Peripheral blood mononuclear cells were collected once before nivolumab treatment and again after treatment, at the time of surgery. The Maxwell RSC DNA from Cells kit was used to isolate genomic DNA from PBMCs.

Recombination joined TRBV5-1 with TRBJ1-1; a stretch of 7 junction bases matches TRBD1. Sequencing was performed on PBMCs, taken before nivolumab (anti-PD-1) treatment. This receptor was taken from a person between 40 and 85 years old with oral cavity squamous cell carcinoma. The DNA reads TGCGCCAGCAGCTTGTTCCAGGGGGGGTCGGCTGAAGCTTTCTTT. Translated, it gives CASSLFQGGSAEAFF.